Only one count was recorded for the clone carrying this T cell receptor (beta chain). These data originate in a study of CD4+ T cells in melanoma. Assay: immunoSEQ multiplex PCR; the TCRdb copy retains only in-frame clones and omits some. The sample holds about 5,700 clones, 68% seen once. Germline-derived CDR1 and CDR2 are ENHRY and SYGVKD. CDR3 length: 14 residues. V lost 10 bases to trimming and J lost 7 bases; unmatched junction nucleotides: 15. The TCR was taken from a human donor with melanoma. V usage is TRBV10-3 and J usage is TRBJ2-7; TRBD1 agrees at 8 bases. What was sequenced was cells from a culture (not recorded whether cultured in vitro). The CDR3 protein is CATYPTGEAGEQYF. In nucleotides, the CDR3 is TGTGCCACCTACCCGACAGGGGAGGCGGGGGAGCAGTACTTC.